A selection of T cell receptor beta chains follows, all from one sample in a study of technical replicates of blood from a handful of donors. TCRdb's copy holds only in-frame clones and misses some; the assay was immunoSEQ multiplex PCR. Here the sample spans 75,000 to 95,000 clones, about 95% being singletons. Sequencing was done on a sample of T cells isolated from PBMCs. The receptors come from a human donor in good health. CDR3s include the opening cysteine and the closing phenylalanine or tryptophan. D genes are given only for firm matches. Size is stated for part of the rows, as once, few or many counts, or as a class when the clone is expanded.

v_call	j_call	clone_size	d_call	cdr3_aa
TRBV4-1	TRBJ1-1	.	TRBD1	CASRGQGVTEAFF
TRBV28	TRBJ1-5	.	.	CASSFSQGLYSNQPQHF
TRBV15	TRBJ2-2	.	.	CATSRDVTATNTGELFF
TRBV9	TRBJ2-7	.	.	CASSSSQRPYEQYF
TRBV4-1	TRBJ1-4	.	.	CASSQVRNEKLFF
TRBV7-7	TRBJ2-2	.	.	CAIEKGGGPTGELFF
TRBV2	TRBJ1-2	.	TRBD1	CASLGQDLYGYTF
TRBV2	TRBJ2-7	.	.	CAIFLPRANEQYF
TRBV7-2	TRBJ2-7	.	.	CASSPRDSVAYEQYF
TRBV14	TRBJ2-3	once	TRBD2	CASSSGGPDTQYF
TRBV5-5	TRBJ1-1	.	.	CASSLTGNTEAFF
TRBV7-6	TRBJ2-5	.	TRBD2	CASRPTSGRAQTQYF
TRBV10-1	TRBJ2-5	.	TRBD2	CASSESSGSRVETQYF
TRBV7-9	TRBJ2-2	.	TRBD1	CASRPRQGGELFF
TRBV7-3	TRBJ2-2	.	TRBD1	CASSFWDRGTGELFF
TRBV27	TRBJ2-1	.	TRBD2	CASGPTSGGYNEQFF
TRBV5-1	TRBJ2-2	.	.	CASSSQGSRGGELFF
TRBV7-8	TRBJ1-1	.	.	CASSLARWGPNTEAFF
TRBV9	TRBJ1-4	once	TRBD1	CASSVTAPPGQGDKKLFF
TRBV9	TRBJ2-1	.	.	CASSAPSNEQFF
TRBV20-1	TRBJ1-2	.	.	CSYFGRGGYTF
TRBV2	TRBJ2-7	.	.	CASREYTTSYEQYF
TRBV5-4	TRBJ2-1	.	.	CASSLYWGTYNEQFF
TRBV6-5	TRBJ1-1	.	.	CASSYSGRILSSEAFF
TRBV30	TRBJ2-6	.	TRBD2	CASPQGGGANVLTF
TRBV5-4	TRBJ2-1	once	.	CASSLQGHSQNEQFF
TRBV19	TRBJ1-4	.	.	CASSMREKLFF
TRBV18	TRBJ2-3	.	.	CASSPSIETGNPDTQYF
TRBV5-1	TRBJ2-2	once	TRBD1	CASSLAKMSGQGYTGELFF
TRBV6-5	TRBJ1-2	.	.	CASSYRGSANYGYTF
TRBV6-4	TRBJ2-2	.	TRBD2	CASSPGLASGELFF
TRBV10-3	TRBJ1-5	.	TRBD1	CAIRPGTGSNQPQHF
TRBV28	TRBJ1-1	.	TRBD1	CASSLFWDRGMNTEAFF
TRBV7-2	TRBJ2-1	.	TRBD2	CASSLVASGGVNEQFF
TRBV19	TRBJ1-2	.	.	CASSIESAGSYGYTF
TRBV6-5	TRBJ1-2	.	.	CASSYQGLDGYTF
TRBV6-1	TRBJ2-1	once	TRBD2	CASSEPSGTDEQFF
TRBV7-9	TRBJ1-2	.	TRBD1	CASSSAGTGVYGYTF
TRBV6-5	TRBJ1-2	.	.	CASSYSKLGGFHGYTF
TRBV10-1	TRBJ1-1	.	.	CASSESYRGEAFF
TRBV11-2	TRBJ2-3	.	TRBD2	CASSLRSSGVLTDTQYF
TRBV5-1	TRBJ2-7	.	.	CASIPLPGVTTYEQYF
TRBV4-1	TRBJ1-2	.	TRBD1	CASRFLGGPSPGYTF
TRBV29-1	TRBJ2-3	.	TRBD1	CSVEQGAADTQYF
TRBV15	TRBJ2-3	.	TRBD2	CATSKSSREGLDTQYF
TRBV5-4	TRBJ2-5	.	TRBD2	CASSSSGGPQETQYF
TRBV19	TRBJ2-7	.	TRBD1	CASSVGTGGIYEQYF
TRBV6-5	TRBJ1-5	.	.	CASSYSSQTAFQPQHF